This paragraph covers one T cell receptor beta chain sequence. This entry belongs to a study of T cell changes during pregnancy in multiple sclerosis. CDR1 is SQVTM and CDR2 is ANQGSEA in the germline V gene. The CDR3 spans 13 residues. With V trimmed by 6 bases and J by 3 bases, 2 bases remained unmatched. Produced via immunoSEQ multiplex PCR; TCRdb's table is partial and in-frame only. Of 55,000 to 80,000 clones in the sample, 93% were seen once. The chain employs TRBV29-1 and TRBJ2-3; the match to TRBD2 covers 11 bases. This receptor was obtained from a female donor with multiple sclerosis, enrolled in a pregnancy study. The input for sequencing was CD8+ T cells from peripheral blood mononuclear cells, taken in the second trimester of pregnancy. The CDR3, as DNA: TGCAGCGTCACTAGCGGGAGAACAGATACGCAGTATTTT. This encodes CSVTSGRTDTQYF.